One and the same sample provided the 28 T cell receptor beta chains below, sequenced in a study of blood T cell repertoires in COVID-19. Profiled with immunoSEQ multiplex PCR; TCRdb holds only in-frame clones, not every one. The table has fewer than 200,000 clones, about 85% seen once. The specimen sequenced was peripheral blood. Receptors were obtained from a human donor with acute or convalescent COVID-19. The donor label of this sample is uncertain.

The V and J genes are TRBV5-4 and TRBJ1-1; possible D gene TRBD1, 5 bases. The V gene's germline CDR1 is SGHNT and CDR2 YYREEE (reference sequence). The CDR3 covers 15 residues. V lost 0 bases, J lost 4 bases, and 13 bases lay in between. CDR3 DNA sequence: TGTGCCAGCAGCTTGGTTACAAGTAGGGGCACTGAAGCTTTCTTT. Amino acids: CASSLVTSRGTEAFF.

This rearrangement joins TRBV28 to TRBJ2-2, with TRBD1 as a possible D gene (5 bases). This CDR3 comprises 15 residues. Looked up from germline, CDR1 is MDHEN and CDR2 is SYDVKM. Trimming took 3 bases from V and 0 from J, leaving 8 bases between them. In nucleotides, the CDR3 is TGTGCCAGCAGTTTTAGGGGTTCGAACACCGGGGAGCTGTTTTTT. Amino acids: CASSFRGSNTGELFF.

This chain links TRBV30 with TRBJ2-2; 10 nucleotides line up with TRBD2. V lost 6 bases and J lost 5; bases outside the gene matches: 6. Germline loops: CDR1 GTSNPN, CDR2 SVGIG (reference sequence). CDR3 length equals 14 residues. The CDR3 region is CACMSGGATGELFF. The CDR3 region has the DNA TGTGCCTGTATGAGCGGGGGGGCAACCGGGGAGCTGTTTTTT.

This sequence joins TRBV5-4 and TRBJ2-3; 11 positions match TRBD2. The CDR3 has 17 residues. V was clipped by 4 bases and J by 2 bases; unmatched bases: 9. Germline V gene data show CDR1 as SGHNT and CDR2 as YYREEE (reference sequence). CDR3 region: CASSTKLAGVNTDTQYF. For the CDR3, the DNA is TGTGCCAGCAGCACCAAACTAGCGGGGGTCAACACAGATACGCAGTATTTT.

The CDR3 protein is CASSPGHLSNQPQHF. The CDR3 bases are TGTGCCAGCAGCCCGGGACATTTAAGCAATCAGCCCCAGCATTTT. The rearrangement joins TRBV7-3 to TRBJ1-5; the D gene is possibly TRBD1 (6 bases). Trimming cost V 5 bases and J 1 base, with 12 bases left between them. From germline, CDR1 is SGHTA and CDR2 FQGTGA. The CDR3 contains 15 residues. The variable domain in full, completed from reference TRBV7-3 and TRBJ1-5, reads GAGVSQTPSNKVTEKGKYVELRCDPISGHTALYWYRQSLGQGPEFLIYFQGTGAADDSGLPNDRFFAVRPEGSVSTLKIQRTERGDSAVYLCASSPGHLSNQPQHFGDGTRLSIL.

The chain joins TRBV18 to TRBJ1-2, with 10 bases fitting TRBD1. From germline, CDR1 is KGHSH and CDR2 LQKENI. The V and J ends lost 0 bases and 4 bases, in that order; junction bases with no gene match: 5. The CDR3 is made up of 16 amino acids. Here the CDR3 DNA reads TGTGCCAGCTCACCACCGGGACAGGGGAGTGGCTATGGCTACACCTTC. It encodes CASSPPGQGSGYGYTF.

As regards this clone: Other DNA sequences from this sample encode an identical CDR3 as well. The chain has TRBV27 and TRBJ1-1; D is perhaps TRBD1 (6 bases). The length of the CDR3 is 14 residues. Germline loops: CDR1 MNHEY, CDR2 SMNVEV (reference sequence). V lost 6 bases and J lost 1, with 12 bases in between. CDR3 sequence (DNA): TGTGCCAGCAGATCCTTACAGGGGAACACTGAAGCTTTCTTT. Translation gives CASRSLQGNTEAFF.

This chain links TRBV3-1 (or the pseudogene TRBV3-2) with TRBJ2-1; 13 bases are a match to TRBD2. The CDR3 extends over 18 amino acids. The ends lost 5 bases at V and 5 bases at J; junction bases unmatched: 12. Germline-derived CDR1 and CDR2 are LGHDT and YNNKEL (reference sequence). Here the CDR3 reads CASSFGTSGAPVNNEQFF. The CDR3 coding sequence is TGTGCCAGCAGCTTTGGGACTAGCGGGGCCCCCGTAAACAATGAGCAGTTCTTC.

This chain uses TRBV12-5 with TRBJ2-5; 9 bases align to TRBD1. The CDR3 length is 16 residues. Germline-derived CDR1 and CDR2 are LGHNT and FRNRAP. V was clipped by 6 bases and J by 5 bases; unmatched bases: 13. The CDR3 region is CASGKHRGRREETQYF. In DNA, the CDR3 is TGTGCTAGTGGGAAACACAGGGGGCGCCGAGAGGAGACCCAGTACTTC. Combining the CDR3 with reference TRBV12-5 and TRBJ2-5 gives the whole variable domain DARVTQTPRHKVTEMGQEVTMRCQPILGHNTVFWYRQTMMQGLELLAYFRNRAPLDDSGMPKDRFSAEMPDATLATLKIQPSEPRDSAVYFCASGKHRGRREETQYFGPGTRLLVL.

This chain joins TRBV15 and TRBJ1-4, with D hard to call. CDR1 is LNHNV and CDR2 is YYDKDF in the germline V gene (reference sequence). V was pared by 7 bases and J by 0 bases, with 12 bases between. This CDR3 contains 15 residues. The CDR3 protein is CATNGRSATNEKLFF. The CDR3 DNA is TGTGCCACCAACGGTAGGAGTGCAACTAATGAAAAACTGTTTTTT. The variable domain in full, with the rest retrieved from reference TRBV15 and TRBJ1-4, is DAMVIQNPRYQVTQFGKPVTLSCSQTLNHNVMYWYQQKSSQAPKLLFHYYDKDFNNEADTPDNFQSRRPNTSFCFLDIRSPGLGDTAMYLCATNGRSATNEKLFFGSGTQLSVL.

This CDR3 reads CASSGGEWASSGNTIYF. The CDR3 DNA reads TGTGCCAGCAGTGGTGGCGAGTGGGCCTCCTCTGGAAACACCATATATTTT. The V gene is TRBV2, the J gene TRBJ1-3; D ambiguous. Germline V CDR1 and CDR2: SNHLY, FYNNEI. V lost 4 bases, J lost 0 bases, and 16 bases lay in between. The CDR3 sequence is 17 residues long.

This rearrangement joins TRBV9 to TRBJ1-1, with 7 bases fitting TRBD1. V trimming: 0 bases; J trimming: 1 base; junction bases outside the gene matches: 12. The CDR3 extends over 18 amino acids. Germline lookup yields CDR1 SGDLS and CDR2 YYNGEE. For the CDR3, the DNA is TGTGCCAGCAGCGTAGGTTACCGGGACAGCGCCAAGAACACTGAAGCTTTCTTT. This gives the protein CASSVGYRDSAKNTEAFF.

The chain is built from TRBV27 and TRBJ2-5; TRBD1 matches at 10 bases. Germline-derived CDR1 and CDR2 are MNHEY and SMNVEV (reference sequence). J lost 4 bases, V lost 4 bases, and 3 bases had no gene match. The CDR3 covers 14 residues. DNA of the CDR3: TGTGCCAGCAGTTCGGGACAGGGGCGAGAGACCCAGTACTTC. Translated: CASSSGQGRETQYF.

This clone was counted between two and nine times. Other DNA sequences in this specimen translate into the identical CDR3. The J gene is TRBJ2-3, the V gene TRBV7-2; 11 bases are shared with TRBD2. Germline V gene sequence: CDR1 SGHTA, CDR2 FQGNSA. The CDR3 extends over 15 amino acids. V gave up 5 bases and J gave up 3 bases; unmatched junction bases: 4. In DNA form, the CDR3 reads TGTGCCAGCAGCCCTTGGACTAGCGGGACAGATACGCAGTATTTT. Translating gives CASSPWTSGTDTQYF.

The rearrangement uses TRBV6-5 and TRBJ1-6, with 8 bases identical to TRBD1. After removal of 7 bases from V and 8 bases from J, the junction contained 4 bases not matched to a gene. Looked up from germline, CDR1 is MNHEY and CDR2 is SVGAGI. This CDR3 has 13 residues. Written as DNA, the CDR3 is TGTGCCAGCACCAAGACAGGGGATTCACCCCTCCACTTT. Amino acids: CASTKTGDSPLHF.

J is TRBJ2-1 and V is TRBV5-4; TRBD1 matches at 7 bases. Trimming removed 3 bases from V and 0 bases from J; junction bases left unmatched: 9. The CDR3 spans 17 residues. Germline V gene lookup returns CDR1 SGHNT and CDR2 YYREEE (reference sequence). In DNA form, the CDR3 reads TGTGCCAGCAGCTCCCGGGACAGCCCCGGCTCCTACAATGAGCAGTTCTTC. Translating it yields CASSSRDSPGSYNEQFF.

CDR3 DNA: TGTGCCACCAGTGATTCCAGGGGGCCCCTGAACACCATATATTTT. Protein: CATSDSRGPLNTIYF. The chain links TRBV24-1 to TRBJ1-3; 8 bases line up with TRBD1. The CDR3 runs to 15 residues. The germline gives CDR1 KGHDR, CDR2 SFDVKD. V lost 2 bases and J lost 7; bases outside the gene matches: 6.

J is TRBJ1-1 and V is TRBV18; 12 nucleotides match TRBD1. Germline V gives CDR1 KGHSH, CDR2 LQKENI. The ends lost 4 bases at V and 1 base at J; junction bases unmatched: 1. The CDR3 contains 15 residues. In DNA form, the CDR3 reads TGTGCCAGCTCACAGGGACAGGGGGCGAACACTGAAGCTTTCTTT. It codes for CASSQGQGANTEAFF.

This clone was observed a single time. V usage is TRBV19 and J usage is TRBJ2-3; D gene ambiguous. CDR3 length: 12 amino acids. Germline V gene sequence: CDR1 LNHDA, CDR2 SQIVND (reference sequence). V was pared by 0 bases and J by 11 bases, with 9 bases between. In nucleotides, the CDR3 is TGTGCCAGTAGTATAGAAACCTATCGGCAGTATTTT. Translation: CASSIETYRQYF.

V is TRBV9 and J is TRBJ2-3; 8 nucleotides agree with TRBD1. V lost 3 bases to trimming and J lost 6 bases; unmatched junction nucleotides: 12. Germline CDR1 SGDLS, CDR2 YYNGEE. The CDR3 is 16 amino acids. In nucleotides, the CDR3 is TGTGCCAGCAGCGAAATAGGGACAGGCTTTTATGATACGCAGTATTTT. Translated, it gives CASSEIGTGFYDTQYF.

This rearrangement joins TRBV10-3 to TRBJ1-5, with D possibly being TRBD1 (5 bases). CDR3 length: 14 amino acids. The ends were cut back, 2 bases at V and 3 bases at J, with 8 bases in the middle. Germline V gives CDR1 ENHRY, CDR2 SYGVKD. CDR3 sequence (DNA): TGTGCCATCAGTGAGGGGGCAGACAATCAGCCCCAGCATTTT. Its protein is CAISEGADNQPQHF.

This chain joins TRBV5-4 and TRBJ2-2; TRBD1 aligns across 8 bases. The CDR3 covers 15 residues. V gave up 0 bases and J gave up 5 bases; unmatched junction bases: 3. CDR1 and CDR2 (germline): SGHNT, YYREEE (reference sequence). For the CDR3, the DNA is TGTGCCAGCAGCTTGGTGGACAGGGCTACCGGGGAGCTGTTTTTT. Translation gives CASSLVDRATGELFF.

This clone was observed a single time. This chain uses TRBV18 with TRBJ1-2; 12 bases fit TRBD1. After removal of 3 bases from V and 1 base from J, the junction contained 6 bases not matched to a gene. There are 17 residues in the CDR3. Per the germline V gene, CDR1 is KGHSH and CDR2 is LQKENI. CDR3 in amino acids: CASSPGQGANLNYGYTF. The CDR3 DNA is TGTGCCAGCTCACCGGGACAGGGGGCGAATCTTAACTATGGCTACACCTTC.

This rearrangement joins TRBV29-1 to TRBJ2-5; 9 bases are a match to TRBD2. The germline CDR1 and CDR2 sequences are SQVTM and ANQGSEA. There are 12 residues in the CDR3. J gave up 4 bases and V 5 bases, and 2 bases lay outside the gene matches. The CDR3 nucleotides read TGCAGCGTTTTTAGCGGGGGAGAGACCCAGTACTTC. Encoded protein: CSVFSGGETQYF.

V and J are TRBV27 and TRBJ2-2, with D uncertain. Germline CDR1 is MNHEY and CDR2 is SMNVEV (reference sequence). V was trimmed by 5 bases and J by 5 bases, leaving 15 bases between them. CDR3 size: 15 residues. The CDR3 sequence: CASSLSPRLTGELFF. CDR3 sequence (DNA): TGTGCCAGCAGTCTAAGCCCCCGGTTGACCGGGGAGCTGTTTTTT.

The chain joins TRBV3-1 (or the pseudogene TRBV3-2) to TRBJ1-3, with 7 positions matching TRBD1. V was clipped by 5 bases and J by 4 bases; unmatched bases: 11. CDR1 and CDR2 from the germline V gene are LGHDT and YNNKEL (reference sequence). The CDR3 is 16 residues long. CDR3 sequence reads: CASSRGRSRTGNTIYF. The DNA for the CDR3 is TGTGCCAGCAGCAGGGGGCGAAGCCGTACCGGAAACACCATATATTTT.

The J gene is TRBJ1-6, the V gene TRBV3-1 (or the pseudogene TRBV3-2); possibly TRBD1 for D (6 bases). Looked up from germline, CDR1 is LGHDT and CDR2 is YNNKEL (reference sequence). Trimming stripped 1 base from V and 10 bases from J, with 17 bases between. This CDR3 is built from 16 residues. The CDR3 sequence is CASSQGGGVIESPLHF. The DNA for the CDR3 is TGTGCCAGCAGCCAAGGAGGGGGGGTGATCGAGTCACCCCTCCACTTT.

This chain links TRBV9 with TRBJ2-1; perhaps TRBD1 as D (6 bases). Germline V gene data show CDR1 as SGDLS and CDR2 as YYNGEE. V lost 0 bases, J lost 12 bases, and 13 bases lay in between. CDR3 size: 13 residues. The CDR3 coding sequence is TGTGCCAGCAGCGTAGAGGGGGTCACACCGCAGTTCTTC. Translated, it gives CASSVEGVTPQFF.